This TCR beta chain was obtained from a study of T cell repertoires in cytomegalovirus infection (dated by TCRdb to between 2018 and 2020). Describing the broader study: Because public TCR beta signatures pointed to carriage of CMV infection together with the matching HLA type, the HLA type of each donor mattered for the analysis. What the work shows at the level of the full study, not this receptor alone: In both this cohort and an independent roughly 350-donor cohort, the cumulative frequency of public TCR beta family members distinguished carriers of CMV infection plus the relevant HLA type. The ex vivo response was dominated by HLA-C-restricted CMV-specific TCR beta clonotypes, which also provided the single most frequent clonotype in two of eight donors.

Reading from cysteine to phenylalanine, the CDR3 counts 14 amino acids. The entry retains the CDR3 DNA only, 42 bases that are in frame from base 1. As encoded in the germline V gene, CDR1 is MGHDK while CDR2 is SYGVNS. The junction shows trimming of 5 bases on V and 5 bases on J, and the gene matches do not reach 5 bases of it. In its sample, this clonotype was seen a few times. The antigen it binds to is not known. No much larger clone is present one base from it, and per-base qualities are unavailable. Instrument used: Illumina HiSeq 1500. In TCRdb, the public reads were trimmed at Q25 with fastp and aligned with MiXCR, with productive beta chains retained. Rows with one shared CDR3 protein collapse into an entry with the most common genes and DNA. The sample table holds 400,000 to 550,000 distinct CDR3 sequences, of which roughly 10% were seen once. The top ten constitute roughly a tenth of the sample.

This chain joins TRBV25-1 to TRBJ1-4; 7 central nucleotides agree with TRBD1. The material sequenced was PBMCs. The origin of this receptor is a human donor in good health (CMV status not recorded). Some clones in this sample may be carry-over from other donors' samples. The bases are TGTGCCAGCAGTCAGACAGGGTTGAATGAAAAACTGTTTTTT. The resulting protein is CASSQTGLNEKLFF.